The 6 T cell receptor beta chains reported below all come from one sample, sequenced in a study of circulating and synovial CD4+ cells in juvenile arthritis. Assay: immunoSEQ multiplex PCR; the TCRdb copy retains only in-frame clones and omits some. The data show under 40,000 clones, about 96% seen once. Sequencing was done on a sample of CD4+ T cells from blood. The receptors shown here come from a human donor with juvenile idiopathic arthritis.

The V call is TRBV19, the J call TRBJ1-2; 7 bases are a match to TRBD1. The V and J ends lost 4 bases and 3 bases, in that order; junction bases with no gene match: 8. The CDR3 is made up of 15 amino acids. CDR1 is LNHDA, CDR2 SQIVND, per germline (reference sequence). DNA of the CDR3: TGTGCCAGTAGTAGGACAGGAATCATGGACTATGGCTACACCTTC. Amino acid sequence: CASSRTGIMDYGYTF. Complete variable domain (other parts from reference TRBV19 and TRBJ1-2): DGGITQSPKYLFRKEGQNVTLSCEQNLNHDAMYWYRQDPGQGLRLIYYSQIVNDFQKGDIAEGYSVSREKKESFPLTVTSAQKNPTAFYLCASSRTGIMDYGYTFGSGTRLTVV.

The rearrangement links TRBV6-9 to TRBJ2-4, with a tentative D call TRBD1 (5 bases). Germline CDR1 is MNHGY and CDR2 is SVAAGI. V lost 7 bases, J lost 16 bases, and 20 bases lay in between. The CDR3 spans 12 residues. As DNA, the CDR3 is TGTGCCAGCAAATATTCTAACGCCGACAGATACTTC. Encoded protein: CASKYSNADRYF.

This chain links TRBV10-3 with TRBJ2-3; D possibly corresponds to TRBD2 (6 bases). The CDR3 sequence is 13 residues long. Looked up from germline, CDR1 is ENHRY and CDR2 is SYGVKD. The ends were cut back, 8 bases at V and 1 base at J, with 10 bases in the middle. This CDR3 reads CAISTGGTDTQYF. CDR3 DNA: TGTGCCATCTCGACGGGGGGCACAGATACGCAGTATTTT.

The chain uses TRBV9 and TRBJ2-1; TRBD2 matches at 9 bases. The CDR3 sequence is 14 residues long. Germline V CDR1 and CDR2: SGDLS, YYNGEE. The ends lost 3 bases at V and 8 bases at J; junction bases unmatched: 6. The CDR3 reads CASSGTSEGYEQFF. The CDR3 DNA reads TGTGCCAGCAGCGGGACTAGCGAAGGGTATGAGCAGTTCTTC.

The chain couples TRBV6-4 to TRBJ2-3; 9 bases fit TRBD2. This CDR3 contains 16 residues. With V trimmed by 6 bases and J by 3 bases, 10 bases remained unmatched. The germline V gene has CDR1 MRHNA and CDR2 SNTAGT. CDR3 residues: CASSPGPSGKTDTQYF. CDR3 DNA sequence: TGTGCCAGCAGCCCCGGCCCTAGCGGGAAGACAGATACGCAGTATTTT.

This chain joins TRBV19 and TRBJ2-5; TRBD1 might be the D (8 bases). The CDR3 length is 13 residues. Germline CDR1 reads LNHDA; CDR2 reads SQIVND (reference sequence). V was trimmed by 4 bases and J by 4 bases, leaving 10 bases between them. The CDR3 loop is CASSNRGGETQYF. DNA of the CDR3: TGTGCCAGTAGTAACAGGGGGGGAGAGACCCAGTACTTC.